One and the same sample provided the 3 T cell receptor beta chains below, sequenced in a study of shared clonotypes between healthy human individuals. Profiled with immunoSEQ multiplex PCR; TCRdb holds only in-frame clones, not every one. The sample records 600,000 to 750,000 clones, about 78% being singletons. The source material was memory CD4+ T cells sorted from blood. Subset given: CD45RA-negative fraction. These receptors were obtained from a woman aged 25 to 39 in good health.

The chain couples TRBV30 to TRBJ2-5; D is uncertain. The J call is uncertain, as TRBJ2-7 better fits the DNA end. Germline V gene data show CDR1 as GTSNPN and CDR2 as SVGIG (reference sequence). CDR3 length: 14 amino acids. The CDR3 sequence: CAWSVRSSVYEQYF. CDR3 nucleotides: TGTGCCTGGAGTGTGAGGTCAAGCGTCTACGAGCAGTACTTC.

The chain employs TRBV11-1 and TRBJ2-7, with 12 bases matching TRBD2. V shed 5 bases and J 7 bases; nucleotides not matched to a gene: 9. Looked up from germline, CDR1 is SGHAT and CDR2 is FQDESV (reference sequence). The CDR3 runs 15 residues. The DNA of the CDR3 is TGTGCCAGCAGCGTATTGACTAGCGGGAGCGGTGAGCAGTACTTC. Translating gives CASSVLTSGSGEQYF. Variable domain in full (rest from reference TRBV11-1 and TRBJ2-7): EAEVAQSPRYKITEKSQAVAFWCDPISGHATLYWYRQILGQGPELLVQFQDESVVDDSQLPKDRFSAERLKGVDSTLKIQPAELGDSAMYLCASSVLTSGSGEQYFGPGTRLTVT.

The CDR3 coding sequence is TGTGCCAGCTACCCGTCAGGGCTGGAGAACACTGAAGCTTTCTTT. Translated: CASYPSGLENTEAFF. The J gene is TRBJ1-1, the V gene TRBV28; D is possibly TRBD1 (5 bases). This CDR3 is 15 amino acids long. CDR1 is MDHEN and CDR2 is SYDVKM in the germline V gene. Trimming removed 8 bases at V and 1 base at J, with 17 bases between. The full variable domain, in which reference TRBV28 and TRBJ1-1 provide the parts outside the CDR3, is DVKVTQSSRYLVKRTGEKVFLECVQDMDHENMFWYRQDPGLGLRLIYFSYDVKMKEKGDIPEGYSVSREKKERFSLILESASTNQTSMYLCASYPSGLENTEAFFGQGTRLTVV.